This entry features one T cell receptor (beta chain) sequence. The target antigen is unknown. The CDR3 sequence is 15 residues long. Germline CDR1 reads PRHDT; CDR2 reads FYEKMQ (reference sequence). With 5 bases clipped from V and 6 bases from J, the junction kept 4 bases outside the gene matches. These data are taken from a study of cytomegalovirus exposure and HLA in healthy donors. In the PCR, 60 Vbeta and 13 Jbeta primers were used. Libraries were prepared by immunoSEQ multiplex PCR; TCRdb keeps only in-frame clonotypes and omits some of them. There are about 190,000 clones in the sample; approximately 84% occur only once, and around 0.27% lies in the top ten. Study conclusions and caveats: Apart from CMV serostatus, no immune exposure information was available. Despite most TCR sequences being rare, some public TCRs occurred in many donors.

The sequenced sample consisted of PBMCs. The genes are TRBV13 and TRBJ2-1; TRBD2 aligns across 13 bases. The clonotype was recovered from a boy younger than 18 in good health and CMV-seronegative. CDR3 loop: CASSEGLAGLNEQFF. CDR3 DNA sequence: TGTGCCAGCAGCGAGGGACTAGCGGGGCTCAATGAGCAGTTCTTC.